Listed here are 17 T cell receptor beta chains from one sample, sequenced in a study of shared clonotypes between healthy human individuals. Assay: immunoSEQ multiplex PCR; the TCRdb copy retains only in-frame clones and omits some. This sample has approximately 2.5 million clones; more than 90% occur once, and the top ten carry over 0.12%. The sequencing sample was made of naive CD4+ T cells sorted from blood. Subset described: CD45RA+ positively selected. These receptors all come from a young man in good health.

This chain uses TRBV21-1 with TRBJ2-5; the D call TRBD1 from the table was never checked on the DNA. TRBV21-1 is a pseudogene segment. The CDR3 covers 18 residues. CDR3 nucleotides: TGTGCCAGCAGCAAAGAAGGACAGGGAAGAGAGGGTCAAGAGACCCAGTACTTC. Amino acids: CASSKEGQGREGQETQYF.

The chain is built from TRBV6-5 and TRBJ2-3; either TRBD1 or TRBD2 may supply D (6 bases each). This CDR3 region has 13 residues. With 6 bases removed from V and 5 bases from J, the gap between germline ends came to 12 bases. Germline loops: CDR1 MNHEY, CDR2 SVGAGI. DNA for the CDR3: TGTGCCAGCAGGGAAGGGGGGAGAGATACGCAGTATTTT. This encodes CASREGGRDTQYF.

V usage is TRBV6-1 and J usage is TRBJ1-1; D may be TRBD1 (5 bases). This CDR3 comprises 14 residues. Per germline, CDR1 MNHNS and CDR2 SASEGT. V lost 1 base, J lost 11 bases, and 17 bases lay in between. In DNA, the CDR3 is TGTGCCAGCAGTGAAGTGGGACCATCGATGTTTGCTTTCTTT. Protein: CASSEVGPSMFAFF.

The chain uses TRBV7-2 and TRBJ2-3; perhaps TRBD2 as D (5 bases). Germline V gene sequence: CDR1 SGHTA, CDR2 FQGNSA. V dropped 6 bases and J dropped 1 base, with 17 bases sitting between them. The CDR3 is made up of 16 amino acids. CDR3 residues: CASSKLGGQGTDTQYF. In DNA, the CDR3 is TGTGCCAGCAGTAAGTTAGGAGGCCAGGGCACAGATACGCAGTATTTT.

This sequence joins TRBV30 and TRBJ1-2; TRBD1 matches 7 bases. This CDR3 is built from 12 residues. CDR1 is GTSNPN, CDR2 SVGIG, per germline (reference sequence). J was trimmed by 4 bases and V by 4 bases; bases with no gene match: 3. This chain's CDR3 is CAWKGQAYGYTF. CDR3 coding DNA: TGTGCCTGGAAAGGACAGGCCTATGGCTACACCTTC.

The rearrangement joins TRBV19 to TRBJ1-1; the D gene is possibly TRBD1 (5 bases). Per the germline V gene, CDR1 is LNHDA and CDR2 is SQIVND (reference sequence). V was cut by 3 bases and J by 1 base, with 15 bases left in between. The CDR3 is 16 amino acids. CDR3 region: CASSMNVDKPNTEAFF. The CDR3 region has the DNA TGTGCCAGTAGTATGAATGTGGACAAACCGAACACTGAAGCTTTCTTT. The full variable domain, rest sourced from reference TRBV19 and TRBJ1-1, is DGGITQSPKYLFRKEGQNVTLSCEQNLNHDAMYWYRQDPGQGLRLIYYSQIVNDFQKGDIAEGYSVSREKKESFPLTVTSAQKNPTAFYLCASSMNVDKPNTEAFFGQGTRLTVV.

CDR3 region: CASNPTGATEAFF. In DNA form, the CDR3 reads TGTGCCAGCAACCCGACAGGGGCCACTGAAGCTTTCTTT. J is TRBJ1-1 and V is TRBV25-1, with 8 bases that match TRBD1. The CDR3 length is 13 residues. Trimming at V came to 7 bases and at J to 4 bases, leaving 5 bases not matched to a gene. Germline assignment: CDR1 MGHDK and CDR2 SYGVNS. The full variable domain, with the rest looked up from reference TRBV25-1 and TRBJ1-1, is EADIYQTPRYLVIGTGKKITLECSQTMGHDKMYWYQQDPGMELHLIHYSYGVNSTEKGDLSSESTVSRIRTEHFPLTLESARPSHTSQYLCASNPTGATEAFFGQGTRLTVV.

This clone has more than one count but fewer than ten. This same CDR3 is encoded by further DNA sequences in the sample. The rearrangement joins TRBV29-1 to TRBJ1-2, with a weak D call TRBD1 (6 bases). Trimming took 3 bases from V and 7 from J, leaving 9 bases between them. Per the germline V gene, CDR1 is SQVTM and CDR2 is ANQGSEA. CDR3 size: 11 residues. This CDR3 is CSVEGAGGYTF. The CDR3 bases are TGCAGCGTTGAGGGGGCAGGTGGCTACACCTTC.

The chain uses TRBV18 and TRBJ1-2, with TRBD1 identical over 7 bases. The CDR3 is made up of 13 amino acids. Germline loops: CDR1 KGHSH, CDR2 LQKENI. The V gene end was trimmed by 5 bases and the J gene end by 6 bases; junction bases not matched to a gene: 6. This CDR3 reads CASSSQGLDGYTF. Here the CDR3 DNA reads TGTGCCAGCTCATCACAGGGGTTGGATGGCTACACCTTC. The variable domain in full, with the rest retrieved from reference TRBV18 and TRBJ1-2, is NAGVMQNPRHLVRRRGQEARLRCSPMKGHSHVYWYRQLPEEGLKFMVYLQKENIIDESGMPKERFSAEFPKEGPSILRIQQVVRGDSAAYFCASSSQGLDGYTFGSGTRLTVV.

The rearrangement joins TRBV5-1 to TRBJ2-5; D ambiguous. V lost 2 bases, J lost 2 bases, and 10 bases lay in between. This CDR3 region has 14 residues. CDR1 is SGHRS, CDR2 YFSETQ, per germline. CDR3 protein: CASSFGASQETQYF. The CDR3 nucleotides read TGCGCCAGCAGCTTTGGCGCTAGTCAAGAGACCCAGTACTTC.

The genes are TRBV18 and TRBJ2-2, with a weak D call TRBD2 (6 bases). Between the trimmed V and J ends, which lost 6 bases and 5 bases, there was a span of 16 bases. Germline V lookup: CDR1 KGHSH, CDR2 LQKENI. The CDR3 has 15 residues. Written as DNA, the CDR3 is TGTGCCAGCTCCGAGATAACAGGAGGGACCGGGGAGCTGTTTTTT. Residues: CASSEITGGTGELFF.

The V and J genes are TRBV18 and TRBJ2-7, with 7 bases matching TRBD2. J gave up 2 bases and V 9 bases, and 10 bases lay outside the gene matches. This CDR3 region has 14 residues. Per germline, CDR1 KGHSH and CDR2 LQKENI. For the CDR3, the DNA is TGTGCCAGTCACCCAACTAGCGCGCCCTACGAGCAGTACTTC. Encoded protein: CASHPTSAPYEQYF.

In this sample, this clone turned up once. Here the CDR3 reads CAVSGTGPPTNEKLFF. The CDR3 DNA sequence: TGTGCCGTCTCGGGGACCGGACCTCCAACTAATGAAAAACTGTTTTTT. J is TRBJ1-4 and V is TRBV10-3; a possible D gene is TRBD1 (5 bases). The CDR3 runs 16 residues. CDR1 and CDR2 from the germline V gene are ENHRY and SYGVKD. Trimming shortened V by 11 bases and J by 0 bases, and 19 bases separated the two germline ends.

The sample holds one count of this clone. The chain joins TRBV7-9 to TRBJ2-5; perhaps D is TRBD1 or TRBD2 (6 bases each). CDR1 and CDR2 (germline): SEHNR, FQNEAQ (reference sequence). The CDR3 loop spans 14 amino acids. Trimming stripped 5 bases from V and 1 base from J, with 11 bases between. In DNA, the CDR3 is TGTGCCAGCAGCCCGAGGGGGGCCCAAGAGACCCAGTACTTC. It specifies CASSPRGAQETQYF.

This rearrangement joins TRBV30 to TRBJ1-4, with TRBD1 identical over 9 bases. With V trimmed by 0 bases and J by 10 bases, 9 bases remained unmatched. The CDR3 length is 15 residues. CDR1 and CDR2 from the germline V gene are GTSNPN and SVGIG (reference sequence). For the CDR3, the DNA is TGTGCCTGGAGTGTAGGTGGACAGGGGTTGCTAAAACTGTTTTTT. Protein sequence: CAWSVGGQGLLKLFF.

The chain carries TRBV21-1 and TRBJ1-5. TRBV21-1 is a known pseudogene. CDR3 length: 11 amino acids. CDR3 protein: CARREDQPQHF. The CDR3 DNA reads TGTGCCCGCCGAGAGGATCAGCCCCAGCATTTT.

V is TRBV2 and J is TRBJ1-6; D is undetermined. Germline-derived CDR1 and CDR2 are SNHLY and FYNNEI. This CDR3 has 14 amino acids. The V gene lost 2 bases and the J gene lost 7 bases, with 9 bases spanning the gap. The CDR3 reads CASSEFGTNSPLHF. The CDR3 DNA reads as TGTGCCAGCAGTGAATTTGGCACCAATTCACCCCTCCACTTT.